These T cell receptor beta chains were read from a single sample in a study of CD8 T cells in Susac syndrome. TCRdb independently ran MiXCR on the immunoSEQ multiplex PCR reads; one entry per CDR3 protein. The sample consists of under 95,000 distinct CDR3 sequences, approximately 95% of them appearing once. Input material: CD8+ T cells from PBMCs. These receptors came from a human donor with Susac syndrome. CDR3s include the opening cysteine and the closing phenylalanine or tryptophan. A D gene is named only where the DNA matches it firmly. A clone size is listed for some rows: how often the clone was seen (once, few, many), or a class if it is expanded.

TRBD1	TRBJ1-2	once	TRBV20-1	TGCAGCAGTATACCGGGACAGGATTATGGCTACACCTTC	CSSIPGQDYGYTF
.	TRBJ1-3	.	TRBV20-1	TGCAGTGCTAGAGTCGAAAACACCATATATTTT	CSARVENTIYF
TRBD1	TRBJ2-6	once	TRBV9	TGTGCCAGCAGCGTAGCGCACAGGGGGACCTCTGGGGCCAACGTCCTGACTTTC	CASSVAHRGTSGANVLTF
TRBD2	TRBJ2-7	.	TRBV29-1	TGCAGCGTTGACGGACTAGCGGGTACCTACGAGCAGTACTTC	CSVDGLAGTYEQYF
TRBD1	TRBJ1-2	once	TRBV4-3	TGCGCCAGCAGCCAAGTGAGGGACAGGGATGGCTACACCTTC	CASSQVRDRDGYTF
TRBD1	TRBJ2-7	once	TRBV7-9	TGTGCCAGCAGACCCGGGACAGGGCGGAAAGAGCAGTACTTC	CASRPGTGRKEQYF
.	TRBJ1-2	once	TRBV29-1	TGCAGCGCCACAGGGTCCGGGGGGGGCTACACCTTC	CSATGSGGGYTF
TRBD2	TRBJ2-3	.	TRBV30	TGTGCCTGGAGTCTTACTGGGGGAGGGCCAAATACGCAGTATTTT	CAWSLTGGGPNTQYF
TRBD2	TRBJ2-1	.	TRBV20-1	TGCAGTGCTGACCCAGCGGGAGGGCCTAACAGTGAGCAGTTCTTC	CSADPAGGPNSEQFF
.	TRBJ2-5	.	TRBV3-1	TGTGCCAGCAGCCAAGTCATGGAAGAGACCCAGTACTTC	CASSQVMEETQYF
.	TRBJ2-7	.	TRBV19	TGTGCCAGTAGCCAAGGTGACACAACCTCCTACGAGCAGTACTTC	CASSQGDTTSYEQYF
.	TRBJ1-5	.	TRBV9	TGTGCCAGCAGCGTTGGGGACGGTAATCAGCCCCAGCATTTT	CASSVGDGNQPQHF
.	TRBJ1-2	.	TRBV12-3/TRBV12-4	TGTGCCAGCACCATAATAGGTTATGGCTACACCTTC	CASTIIGYGYTF
.	TRBJ2-1	.	TRBV9	TGTGCCAGCAGCGTAGCGTACCCCCCCTACAATGAGCAGTTCTTC	CASSVAYPPYNEQFF
.	TRBJ2-7	.	TRBV7-2	TGTGCCAGCAGCTCGACCGGAGGGGGGGGCTACGAGCAGTACTTC	CASSSTGGGGYEQYF
TRBD2	TRBJ2-7	.	TRBV3-1	TGTGCCAGCAGCGTCGGGGGGGGTGACGAGCAGTACTTC	CASSVGGGDEQYF
TRBD2	TRBJ2-5	medium-sized	TRBV7-9	TGTGCCAGCAGCTGGACTAGATTTGGAGAGACCCAGTACTTC	CASSWTRFGETQYF
.	TRBJ1-5	.	TRBV5-6	TGTGCCAGCAGCATGGCGGGAGGTCAGCCCCAGCATTTT	CASSMAGGQPQHF
TRBD1	TRBJ2-3	.	TRBV30	TGTGCCTGGAGTGTGGGACAGGGGATAGATACGCAGTATTTT	CAWSVGQGIDTQYF
.	TRBJ2-2	.	TRBV7-9	TGTGCCAGCAGCACGCAGGGAACCGGGGAGCTGTTTTTT	CASSTQGTGELFF
.	TRBJ1-2	.	TRBV20-1	TGCAGTGCTAGGGACAGCCCTTATGGCTACACCTTC	CSARDSPYGYTF
TRBD1	TRBJ1-5	.	TRBV5-1	TGCGCCAGCAGCCTTTTCCCCCGGGACAGCTATCAGCCCCAGCATTTT	CASSLFPRDSYQPQHF
TRBD1	TRBJ1-1	.	TRBV29-1	TGCAGCGCCGGACAGGGGGTTGGCACTGAAGCTTTCTTT	CSAGQGVGTEAFF
.	TRBJ1-1	.	TRBV30	TGTGCCTGCACCACCCCCGGGCTGAACACTGAAGCTTTCTTT	CACTTPGLNTEAFF
TRBD1	TRBJ2-1	.	TRBV19	TGTGCCAGTACATGGACAGGGCTCAATGAGCAGTTCTTC	CASTWTGLNEQFF
.	TRBJ1-1	.	TRBV6-5	TGTGCCAGCAGTTACCAGGTTTGGGCTGAAGCTTTCTTT	CASSYQVWAEAFF
.	TRBJ2-5	.	TRBV5-6	TGTGCCAGCAGCCTGGGGGCTAGCGGAGGACAAGAGACCCAGTACTTC	CASSLGASGGQETQYF